The 8 T cell receptor beta chains listed next were all sequenced from one sample in a study of blood T cells in healthy people across ages. It was with a sample-barcoded 5' primer and a J-beta primer mix that a second PCR of roughly 6 to 11 cycles was run. From the 5' RACE reads, TCRdb called clonotypes with MiXCR, one entry per CDR3 protein. The profile shows 730,000 or so distinct CDR3 sequences, roughly 45% of them singletons. What was sequenced was blood. The receptor set was obtained from a woman in her sixties or seventies in good health.

This clonotype was seen ten or more times. The genes are TRBV4-2 and TRBJ2-1; 13 bases line up with TRBD2. This CDR3 region has 16 residues. With V trimmed by 2 bases and J by 8 bases, 6 bases remained unmatched. CDR1 is LGHNA, CDR2 YNFKEQ, per germline. The CDR3 DNA is TGTGCCAGCAGCCAATACTGGACTAGCGGGGGTTATGAGCAGTTCTTC. Translating it yields CASSQYWTSGGYEQFF.

This clonotype showed up just a few times. V usage is TRBV4-2 and J usage is TRBJ1-6; perhaps TRBD1 as D (5 bases). CDR3 length equals 17 residues. V was trimmed by 1 base and J by 4 bases, leaving 14 bases between them. Germline V gene sequence: CDR1 LGHNA, CDR2 YNFKEQ. CDR3 in DNA: TGTGCCAGCAGCCAAGGTGGCGGGGCCCGATATAATTCACCCCTCCACTTT. Translating it yields CASSQGGGARYNSPLHF.

This clonotype was seen a few times. The chain carries TRBV25-1 and TRBJ1-4; 8 bases match TRBD1. The V segment lost 3 bases and the J segment 5 bases; nucleotides outside the gene matches: 5. Germline V CDR1 and CDR2: MGHDK, SYGVNS. The CDR3 loop spans 15 amino acids. DNA for the CDR3: TGTGCCAGCAGTGATCTTACAGGGGGGAATGAAAAACTGTTTTTT. Its translation: CASSDLTGGNEKLFF. Complete variable domain (other parts from reference TRBV25-1 and TRBJ1-4): EADIYQTPRYLVIGTGKKITLECSQTMGHDKMYWYQQDPGMELHLIHYSYGVNSTEKGDLSSESTVSRIRTEHFPLTLESARPSHTSQYLCASSDLTGGNEKLFFGSGTQLSVL.

The chain recombines TRBV7-3 with TRBJ2-1; the match to TRBD2 covers 9 bases. The end of the DNA fits TRBJ2-7 better, so the J call may be wrong. The V gene's germline CDR1 is SGHTA and CDR2 FQGTGA. The CDR3 has 17 amino acids. CDR3 residues: CASSPGGPSGIVNEQYF. The CDR3 DNA is TGTGCCAGCAGCCCTGGTGGTCCTAGCGGGATAGTGAATGAGCAGTACTTC.

V is TRBV29-1 and J is TRBJ2-1; D may match TRBD1 or TRBD2 (5 bases each). V dropped 1 base and J dropped 7 bases, with 11 bases sitting between them. The V gene's germline CDR1 is SQVTM and CDR2 ANQGSEA. The CDR3 has 13 amino acids. Here the CDR3 DNA reads TGCAGCGTTGAAGGGGATGGGGGAAATGAGCAGTTCTTC. This gives the protein CSVEGDGGNEQFF.

In nucleotides, the CDR3 is TGTGCCAGCAGCGCCAGCCTTACCGGGGTCCGGGAAGCTTTCTTT. Protein: CASSASLTGVREAFF. The chain couples TRBV7-2 to TRBJ1-1; D is uncertain. The CDR3 is 15 residues long. Germline V gene data show CDR1 as SGHTA and CDR2 as FQGNSA. Between the trimmed V and J ends, which lost 5 bases and 8 bases, there was a span of 21 bases.

This chain links TRBV7-9 with TRBJ2-5; TRBD1 or TRBD2 may be the D gene (6 bases each). In germline, CDR1 is SEHNR, CDR2 FQNEAQ (reference sequence). CDR3 size: 14 residues. V was pared by 7 bases and J by 5 bases, with 17 bases between. Here the CDR3 reads CASTRGGPGETQYF. CDR3 DNA: TGTGCCAGCACGCGAGGGGGGCCGGGTGAGACCCAGTACTTC.

This clonotype was picked up many times. The chain couples TRBV5-1 to TRBJ2-7, with 9 bases aligning to TRBD1. The CDR3 loop spans 14 amino acids. With 4 bases clipped from V and 5 bases from J, the junction kept 7 bases outside the gene matches. The germline V gene has CDR1 SGHRS and CDR2 YFSETQ. The CDR3 region is CASSGGQGFHEQYF. CDR3 DNA: TGCGCCAGCAGCGGGGGACAGGGTTTCCACGAGCAGTACTTC.